The 8 T cell receptor beta chains reported below all come from one sample, sequenced in a study of CD8 T cells in ankylosing spondylitis. MiXCR, applied by TCRdb to the 5' RACE reads, yields one record per CDR3 protein. The sample lists about 140,000 distinct CDR3 sequences, 30% to 40% occurring once. The sequencing sample was made of synovial fluid, either unsorted or a sorted T cell fraction (not recorded which). The source of these receptors is a male donor with ankylosing spondylitis.

This sequence joins TRBV7-9 and TRBJ2-5; TRBD1 matches 8 bases. Looked up from germline, CDR1 is SEHNR and CDR2 is FQNEAQ (reference sequence). This CDR3 is 14 amino acids long. The V gene end was trimmed by 6 bases and the J gene end by 5 bases; junction bases not matched to a gene: 8. The CDR3 DNA reads as TGTGCCAGCAGACCCTTGGACAGGGTGGAGACCCAGTACTTC. The encoded protein is CASRPLDRVETQYF. The whole variable domain, remainder taken from reference TRBV7-9 and TRBJ2-5, is DTGVSQNPRHKITKRGQNVTFRCDPISEHNRLYWYRQTLGQGPEFLTYFQNEAQLEKSRLLSDRFSAERPKGSFSTLEIQRTEQGDSAMYLCASRPLDRVETQYFGPGTRLLVL.

V gene TRBV6-1 combines with J gene TRBJ1-5; D may be TRBD1 (5 bases). The CDR3 runs to 15 residues. Germline V gives CDR1 MNHNS, CDR2 SASEGT. V lost 5 bases and J 3 bases, leaving 14 bases between the germline ends. CDR3 protein: CASSLTGTLNQPQHF. The CDR3 DNA sequence: TGTGCCAGCAGTCTTACCGGGACGCTCAATCAGCCCCAGCATTTT.

The sample holds a few counts of this clonotype. The J gene is TRBJ1-2, the V gene TRBV6-2 or TRBV6-3; D perhaps matches TRBD1 (5 bases). The CDR3 consists of 11 residues. Germline loops: CDR1 MNHEY, CDR2 SVGEGT. The V gene lost 6 bases and the J gene lost 6 bases, with 8 bases spanning the gap. DNA of the CDR3: TGTGCCAGCAGCCTGGGACATGGCTACACCTTC. Translation gives CASSLGHGYTF.

Worth noting for this clonotype: One end of the junction fails to match germline, which may point to a read error. V and J are TRBV10-3 and TRBJ2-1, with D perhaps matching TRBD1 (6 bases). The length of the CDR3 is 14 residues. CDR1 and CDR2 (germline): ENHRY, SYGVKD. The CDR3 reads CAISPDRDTNEQFF. In DNA, the CDR3 is TGTGCTATCAGTCCAGACCGGGACACCAATGAGCAGTTCTTC.

This clonotype has a handful of counts. The chain has TRBV7-2 and TRBJ2-3; the D is unclear. Germline V gives CDR1 SGHTA, CDR2 FQGNSA. The V gene lost 3 bases and the J gene lost 0 bases, with 13 bases spanning the gap. This CDR3 region has 16 residues. CDR3 nucleotide sequence: TGTGCCAGCAGCTTGACCCGGACCACTAGCACAGATACGCAGTATTTT. Translating it yields CASSLTRTTSTDTQYF.

Here the CDR3 DNA reads TGTGCCAGCAGCCCCTCGTCGGGCTCGGGCATCGGGGAGCTGTTTTTT. This gives the protein CASSPSSGSGIGELFF. The chain couples TRBV7-3 to TRBJ2-2; D call uncertain. This CDR3 is 16 amino acids long. V was pared by 5 bases and J by 7 bases, with 20 bases between. Germline V gene sequence: CDR1 SGHTA, CDR2 FQGTGA.

The V call is TRBV28, the J call TRBJ1-6, with a possible D match to TRBD1 (5 bases). This CDR3 is 14 amino acids long. The germline gives CDR1 MDHEN, CDR2 SYDVKM. Trimming removed 7 bases at V and 13 bases at J, with 20 bases between. The CDR3 DNA follows: TGTGCCAGCAATTCTCTCCGGGACGCAGAGCCCCTCCACTTT. Translating it yields CASNSLRDAEPLHF.

The chain is built from TRBV5-1 and TRBJ1-3; D remains unclear. Germline values: CDR1 SGHRS, CDR2 YFSETQ. The ends were cut back, 0 bases at V and 3 bases at J, with 10 bases in the middle. The CDR3 is made up of 15 amino acids. CDR3 region: CASSLDFGGGNTIYF. The DNA of the CDR3 is TGCGCCAGCAGCTTGGACTTTGGTGGTGGAAACACCATATATTTT.